This TCR beta chain is drawn from a study of T cell repertoires in cytomegalovirus infection. About the research overall: Both recently identified HLA-C-restricted and well-studied HLA-B-restricted CMV epitopes were used in the study. CMV infection and matching HLA type were both indicated by public TCR beta signatures.

Study-wide results and caveats: Of the TCR beta families, the public ones yielded a cumulative frequency that identified carriers of CMV plus the relevant HLA. Across the ex vivo response, the dominant clonotypes were HLA-C-restricted CMV-specific TCR beta clonotypes.

TCRdb processed the reads anew with MiXCR; each CDR3 protein has one entry. The sample has roughly 860,000 distinct CDR3 sequences, approximately 29% seen once. Trimming pared 2 bases from V and 3 bases from J, leaving 16 bases between. This CDR3 spans 16 amino acids. Germline V gene data show CDR1 as SEHNR and CDR2 as FQNEAQ (reference sequence). There are a few counts of this clonotype. The antigen is undetermined. Specimen: cultured CD8+ T cells from PBMCs, collected from culture after CMV antigen stimulation. The source is a human donor in good health (CMV status not recorded). Some clones in this sample may be carry-over from other donors' samples. The chain is built from TRBV7-9 and TRBJ1-1; weak D call: TRBD1 (5 bases). CDR3 region: CASSLSLRWGDTEAFF. The CDR3 nucleotides read TGTGCCAGCAGCTTAAGTCTAAGATGGGGGGACACTGAAGCTTTCTTT.